Listed here is a single T cell receptor beta chain. Its antigen remains unidentified. No base-level quality is on record; no much larger clone is a single base apart. The library was made by the immunoSEQ multiplex PCR assay. For the multiplex PCR, a mixture combining 60 forward primers for TCR Vbeta segments and 13 reverse primers for TCR Jbeta segments was used. Amplification of the CDR3 region of rearranged TCR beta genes was performed with a multiplex PCR assay on genomic DNA. Amplified TCR beta libraries were sequenced as 87-base-pair reads on the Illumina HiSeq System. The original methods were these. Across the 500 to 750 repertoires, a later analysis counted roughly 84 million unique TCR beta chains, some 11 million of which were shared by at least two donors. A nearest-neighbor algorithm error-corrected the raw reads and collapsed the reads into unique sequences, merging closely related sequences to remove PCR and sequencing errors. To assign V, D and J gene segments, CDR3 sequences were aligned to IMGT reference sequences. For a sequence to be retained, a match of at least six nucleotides to both a V gene segment and a J gene segment was required. A rearrangement counted as productive if the CDR3 had no stop codons and remained in frame with V and J, and every other rearrangement counted as non-productive. Following IMGT convention, CDR3 was defined as the stretch from the second conserved V-encoded cysteine up to the conserved J-encoded phenylalanine. In an earlier analysis of around 570 of the donors, sequences lacking an unambiguous match to a single V gene segment were excluded. An earlier analysis of fewer than 650 of the donors classified V segments as functional when productive rearrangements were above 56.7% and as segregating when the standard deviation between donors was above 5%. A statistical classification framework was built for diagnosing cytomegalovirus status from the catalog of TCR beta chain sequences. In a later analysis, V and J genes were assigned by comparing TCR nucleotide sequences against IMGT/GENE-DB human TR gene sequences. In a later analysis, CDR3 sequences and most-parsimonious VDJ recombination scenarios were assigned using the TCRdist pipeline. A later analysis defined each TCR beta chain by its CDR3 amino acid sequence plus V-gene family, and excluded reads lacking a unique V-gene family. A later analysis removed 592 highly shared, low-generation-probability nucleotide sequences to deal with suspected cross-contamination and a sequencing artifact. In a later analysis, a clonal expansion index was calculated for each public chain from normalized within-repertoire ranks of inferred template counts. Generation probabilities in a later analysis came from a VDJ recombination model fitted to out-of-frame rearrangements, and those results were checked against IGoR. In a later analysis, hypergeometric tests were used to score TCR-TCR, TCR-HLA and TCR-CMV co-occurrence, with a repertoire-size bias correction applied to TCR pairs. A later analysis estimated false discovery rates by permuting HLA or CMV assignments 20 times. In a later analysis, co-occurring TCRs were grouped using DBSCAN, with TCRdist sequence similarity added in when clustering inside HLA-allele-positive subsets. Repertoires with fewer than 30,000 or more than 120,000 public chains, plus five repertoires with anomalous nucleotide sharing, were excluded from co-occurrence clustering. TCRdb obtained this table from immuneACCESS and retained in-frame rearrangements with V and J assigned. These tables miss some clones; where compared with another copy, unresolved V genes account for less than half of the shortfall, and the remainder is unexplained. That table supplies the V and J calls and clone size; D and trimming were determined from the DNA. In all, the sample holds 98,000 or so clones, and roughly a tenth of those were seen once. Approximately 6% of the sample is in the top ten clones.

The data were taken from a study of cytomegalovirus exposure and HLA in healthy donors (dated by TCRdb to about 2017). Some background on the complete study: In an earlier analysis of 550 to 750 of the donors, 250 to 350 Gb of sequence data and 90 million to 130 million unique TCR beta sequences from roughly 200 million T cells were reported. In a later analysis, previously published TCR beta repertoires from several hundred donors were re-analyzed and high-resolution HLA genotyping was added so that TCR occurrence patterns could be studied. Every repertoire in the discovery cohort had been generated on one and the same sequencing platform. The aim of the study was to test whether cataloging public T cell receptors could identify signatures of past pathogen exposure. Among the roughly 370 genotyped donors, around 79% belonged to the genetic ancestry cluster associated with self-reported Caucasian donors. Donor age, sex, ethnicity and CMV serostatus were compiled together with the repertoire data. The later analysis used no new phenotypic data to find candidate immune exposures, relying instead on TCR beta sequences and their occurrence across donors. An early release that covered some 630 HLA-typed donors contained about 300 gigabases of sequencing data and about 93 million unique TCR sequences. A later genetic analysis took genome-wide SNP genotypes for about 65% of the 666 donors and used that subset as a discovery cohort. Across approximately 400 genotyped donors of the cohort, an average of roughly 250,000 unique TCR beta nucleotide sequences per donor were sequenced, and approximately 19% of those sequences were non-productive. The study used immunosequencing to profile the T cell repertoires of 600 to 850 subjects and linked those repertoires to cytomegalovirus serostatus. The study combined high-throughput TCR immunosequencing, statistical association of individual TCRs with disease status, and machine learning to predict cytomegalovirus infection status. Class I and class II HLA loci were covered by the typing at four-digit resolution. A handful of DR-DQ haplotypes were handled as single units for association and clustering because linkage in the cohort was strong. Along with the approximately 670-subject first cohort, a separate validation cohort of 120 different subjects was used. The number of donors typed differed by locus, with about 629-640 for A, B, C, DRB1 and DQB1, 522 for DQA1, over 600 for DPA1, and about 450 for DPB1. An earlier analysis of 587 of the donors used high-throughput TCR beta sequencing to judge whether each TCR beta V gene segment behaved as functional or pseudogenic.

CDR1 and CDR2 were assigned from the germline V gene (reference sequence) as LNHDA and SQIVND. CDR3 length: 14 amino acids, cysteine to phenylalanine. The CDR3 DNA has 42 bases and is translated from base 1. After removal of 6 bases from V and 2 bases from J, the junction retains 4 bases not matched to a gene. What the authors observed across the whole study: In a later analysis, HLA-associated TCR beta chains were found to be more clonally expanded and to have lower generation probabilities than equally common non-associated chains. Sequencing depth was assumed to be roughly uniform across donors in the presence/absence analyses, though that assumption may not hold. A total of around 150 TCR beta chains were listed by the study as associated with cytomegalovirus. Because HLA typing was unavailable for some donors at each locus, only the typed subset was used in association tests. Over 15 rarely observed V segments, including chromosome 9 orphons, were excluded from the earlier analysis of several hundred of the donors because counts were too low. The 87-base-pair reads could not distinguish some IMGT-functional V segments, including TRBV6-2 and TRBV6-3, so those segments were excluded. A later analysis associated 16,951 TCR beta sequences with specific HLA alleles at a false discovery rate of 0.05. In both the original and validation cohorts, the classifier was reported to diagnose cytomegalovirus status with high specificity and sensitivity. While some public TCRs were present in many individuals, most TCR sequences turned up only very rarely across donors. In a later analysis, several top co-occurrence clusters were reported to appear linked to parvovirus B19, influenza, CMV and Epstein-Barr virus. In an earlier analysis of around 600 of the donors, most TCR beta V segments were observed in productive rearrangements about 87% or about 30% of the time, broadly matching IMGT annotations. In a later genetic analysis, fewer N-insertions in productive TCRs were reported among donors in an Asian-associated ancestry cluster than the approximately 710-donor mean. Linkage disequilibrium might explain the correlated functional status among segregating V segments, but an unknown experimental factor could not be excluded. For the cohort, immune exposure information was limited to CMV serostatus. Strong co-occurrence of HLA alleles, especially DR and DQ, made assigning TCR associations to individual alleles difficult. A further reported finding was that TCR beta sequences accurately predicted the HLA-A and HLA-B alleles for most subjects in the first cohort. A group of highly shared sequence variants was considered likely to be a technical artifact of the sequencing pipeline. In a later analysis, the rate of TCR association differed among HLA loci, with DRB1 alleles having the most associated TCRs and HLA-C alleles having the fewest. It was suggested by the authors that the approach could potentially be generalized to other disease states and immunological phenotypes. A few of the identified cytomegalovirus-associated TCR beta chains were confirmed in vitro to be specific for cytomegalovirus antigens. A later genetic analysis associated a missense DCLRE1C variant with V-gene and J-gene trimming of TCR beta chains, and an independent cohort replicated the association. Only TCR beta chains were sequenced in this cohort, and the absence of alpha or paired-chain data limited detectable features. In a later analysis, most CMV-associated TCR beta chains were found to appear HLA-restricted, with HLA associations seemingly driven largely by CMV exposure.

In total, approximately 610 healthy bone marrow donors made up the cohort. At the time of sampling, every cohort member was nominally healthy, though immune exposures that went unrecorded were likely present. The donor was CMV seropositive and belonged to the group of more than 250 seropositive cohort members. A peripheral blood sample was provided by each donor, and peripheral blood mononuclear cells were used for TCR beta sequencing. The Qiagen DNeasy Blood Extraction Kit was used to extract genomic DNA from the blood cell samples. Material: PBMCs. This receptor was taken from a man aged 35-49 years in good health and CMV-seropositive. The sequence joins TRBV19 to TRBJ2-7, and TRBD2 aligns with 10 junction nucleotides. The DNA sequence is given as TGTGCCAGTAGCCGGACTAGCGGAACCTACGAGCAGTACTTC. This is translated as CASSRTSGTYEQYF.